This TCR beta chain was captured by sequencing in a study of T cell responses to AZD1222 COVID-19 vaccine. As for the study in general: Recipients boosted at about 4 weeks or about 12 weeks are pooled.

The data were produced by immunoSEQ multiplex PCR, yet TCRdb's version contains in-frame clones alone and is incomplete. The repertoire holds 140,000 or so clones, with more than 80% as singletons. This CDR3 is 14 amino acids long. V dropped 1 base and J dropped 4; count of bases not matched to a gene: 5. Germline assignment: CDR1 GTSNPN and CDR2 SVGIG (reference sequence). This receptor was obtained from an adult in good health. This specimen was peripheral blood, taken on day 0 of AZD1222 vaccination. The rearrangement uses TRBV30 and TRBJ2-7; TRBD2 matches 9 bases. Written as DNA, the CDR3 is TGTGCCTGGAGTGGACTAGCGGAGGCATACGAGCAGTACTTC. It specifies CAWSGLAEAYEQYF.